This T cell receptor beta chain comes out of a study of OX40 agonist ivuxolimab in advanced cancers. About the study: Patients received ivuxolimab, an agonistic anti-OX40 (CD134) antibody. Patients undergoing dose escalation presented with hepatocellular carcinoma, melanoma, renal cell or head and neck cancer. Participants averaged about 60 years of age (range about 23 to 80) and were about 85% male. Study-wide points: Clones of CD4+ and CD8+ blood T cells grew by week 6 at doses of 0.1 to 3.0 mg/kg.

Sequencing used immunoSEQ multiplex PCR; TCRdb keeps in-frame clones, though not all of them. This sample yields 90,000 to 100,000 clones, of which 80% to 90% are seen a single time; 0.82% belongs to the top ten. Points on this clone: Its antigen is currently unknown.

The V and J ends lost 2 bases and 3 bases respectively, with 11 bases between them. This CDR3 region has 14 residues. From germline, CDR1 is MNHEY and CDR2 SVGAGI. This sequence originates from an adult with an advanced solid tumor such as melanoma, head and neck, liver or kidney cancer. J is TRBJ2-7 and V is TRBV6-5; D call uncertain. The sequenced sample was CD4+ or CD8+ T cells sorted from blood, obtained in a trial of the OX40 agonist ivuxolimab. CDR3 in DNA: TGTGCCAGCAGTTACGGGCGCGACAACTACGAGCAGTACTTC. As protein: CASSYGRDNYEQYF.